A selection of T cell receptor beta chains follows, all from one sample in a study of T cell repertoires in cytomegalovirus infection. TCRdb independently ran MiXCR on the reads; one entry per CDR3 protein. The sample carries fewer than 650,000 distinct CDR3 sequences, over 35% recorded once. For these TCRs, the target antigens are not known. Sample: cultured PBMCs, taken from culture after CMV antigen stimulation. Receptor source: a human donor in good health (CMV status not recorded). Some clones in this sample may be carry-over from other donors' samples. CDR3s include the opening cysteine and the closing phenylalanine or tryptophan. A D gene is named only where the DNA matches it firmly. Rows give clone size only sometimes, using once, few, many, or a class for an expanded clone.

d_call j_call clone_size v_call cdr3_aa cdr3_nt
TRBD1 TRBJ1-1 few TRBV29-1 CSAAGTGGVEAFF TGCAGCGCCGCCGGGACAGGGGGTGTGGAAGCTTTCTTT
- TRBJ1-1 - TRBV7-9 CASSQQGGATEAFF TGTGCCAGCAGCCAACAGGGTGGCGCCACTGAAGCTTTCTTT
- TRBJ2-5 - TRBV7-2 CASSPDAPPTQYF TGTGCCAGCAGCCCCGACGCGCCCCCGACCCAGTACTTC
TRBD1 TRBJ1-1 - TRBV4-1 CASSQDTRDRGRRAFF TGCGCCAGCAGCCAAGATACAAGGGACAGGGGGCGTCGAGCTTTCTTT
TRBD2 TRBJ2-3 - TRBV11-2 CASSLDHLAGLGDTQYF TGTGCCAGCAGCTTAGATCACCTAGCGGGACTTGGTGATACGCAGTATTTT
- TRBJ1-1 few TRBV12-3/TRBV12-4 CASSLGVASFF TGTGCCAGCAGTTTAGGTGTAGCGTCTTTCTTT
TRBD2 TRBJ2-1 - TRBV6-1 CASNPGGVSSYNEQFF TGTGCCAGCAATCCCGGGGGGGTAAGCTCCTACAATGAGCAGTTCTTC
- TRBJ2-7 - TRBV6-8 CASSLLTGVYEQYF TGTGCCAGCAGTCTACTCACTGGGGTCTACGAGCAGTACTTC
- TRBJ2-7 - TRBV5-6 CASSFTDEQYF TGTGCCAGCAGCTTCACCGACGAGCAGTACTTC
TRBD2 TRBJ2-3 few TRBV7-8 CASSLRRPPGLGFTDTQYF TGTGCCAGCAGCTTACGTAGGCCCCCGGGACTAGGGTTTACAGATACGCAGTATTTT
- TRBJ1-6 few TRBV12-3/TRBV12-4 CASSLIGTYNSPLHF TGTGCCAGCAGTTTAATAGGAACCTATAATTCACCCCTCCACTTT
TRBD2 TRBJ2-7 few TRBV27 CASSLKRDRIGEQYF TGTGCCAGCAGTTTGAAGCGGGATCGGATAGGCGAGCAGTACTTC
- TRBJ1-5 few TRBV6-1 CASSEQGGFSQPQHF TGTGCCAGCAGTGAACAGGGTGGTTTCTCTCAGCCCCAGCATTTT
- TRBJ2-2 - TRBV7-6 CASSLGAGTTGELFF TGTGCCAGCAGCTTAGGCGCAGGGACCACCGGGGAGCTGTTTTTT
TRBD2 TRBJ2-1 - TRBV11-3 CARRAGGRNNEQFF TGTGCCAGAAGAGCGGGGGGGCGGAACAATGAGCAGTTCTTC
TRBD2 TRBJ2-6 few TRBV7-2 CASSSSGAGANVLTF TGTGCCAGCAGCTCTAGCGGGGCTGGGGCCAACGTCCTGACTTTC
- TRBJ2-4 - TRBV4-3 CASSQEWESTSSNIQYF TGCGCCAGCAGCCAAGAATGGGAGAGCACGAGCTCGAACATTCAGTACTTC
TRBD2 TRBJ2-4 - TRBV7-2 CASSLGTSGGKVNIQYF TGTGCCAGCAGCTTAGGGACTAGCGGGGGAAAGGTAAACATTCAGTACTTC
- TRBJ1-2 - TRBV11-1 CASSLEGPQTGGYTF TGTGCCAGCAGCTTAGAAGGTCCCCAGACGGGGGGCTACACCTTC
- TRBJ2-3 - TRBV10-3 CAISDGTDTQYF TGTGCCATCAGTGACGGGACAGATACGCAGTATTTT
- TRBJ2-2 - TRBV7-2 CASSSYGGRNTGELFF TGTGCCAGCAGCTCGTACGGGGGGCGGAACACCGGGGAGCTGTTTTTT
- TRBJ2-5 once TRBV7-2 CDSSGRSGRETQYF TGTGACAGCAGCGGTCGAAGCGGTAGGGAGACCCAGTACTTC
TRBD2 TRBJ2-1 - TRBV6-1 CASRGGLAPDNEQFF TGTGCCAGCAGGGGGGGACTAGCGCCTGACAATGAGCAGTTCTTC
TRBD2 TRBJ2-3 - TRBV6-2/TRBV6-3 CASSYLLTSGRQRGTDTQYF TGTGCCAGCAGTTACCTATTAACTAGCGGGCGCCAGCGTGGAACAGATACGCAGTATTTT
- TRBJ1-4 - TRBV5-1 CASSGGKANEKLFF TGCGCCAGCAGCGGGGGCAAGGCGAATGAAAAACTGTTTTTT
- TRBJ2-1 - TRBV19 CASSIIGPSNEQFF TGTGCCAGTAGTATAATAGGACCCTCCAATGAGCAGTTCTTC
- TRBJ1-2 many TRBV7-6 CASSPPKEVNYGGYTF TGTGCCAGCAGCCCCCCCAAGGAAGTTAACTATGGGGGCTACACCTTC
TRBD2 TRBJ2-5 - TRBV7-6 CASSLAGTSGSGQETQYF TGTGCCAGCAGCTTGGCCGGGACTAGCGGGAGTGGCCAAGAGACCCAGTACTTC
- TRBJ2-2 - TRBV12-3/TRBV12-4 CAGQENTGELFF TGTGCCGGACAAGAGAACACCGGGGAGCTGTTTTTT
- TRBJ1-2 - TRBV6-6 CASGDFGYGYTF TGTGCCAGCGGGGATTTCGGCTATGGCTACACCTTC
- TRBJ1-2 - TRBV25-1 CASSEYTSLSDDYTF TGTGCCAGCAGTGAATACACCAGTCTATCCGATGACTACACCTTC
- TRBJ2-2 few TRBV11-2 CASSLIRQGELFF TGTGCCAGCAGCTTAATTCGGCAGGGGGAGCTGTTTTTT
TRBD1 TRBJ2-1 - TRBV15 CATTDSGQGEGEQFF TGTGCCACCACCGACTCGGGACAGGGGGAGGGTGAGCAGTTCTTC
- TRBJ1-1 - TRBV12-3/TRBV12-4 CASGHTNTEAFF TGTGCCAGTGGGCACACGAACACTGAAGCTTTCTTT
- TRBJ1-1 - TRBV3-1 CASSQGFEGLSEAFF TGTGCCAGCAGCCAAGGATTTGAGGGGCTCTCTGAAGCTTTCTTT
TRBD2 TRBJ2-3 - TRBV25-1 CASTGGTSLYF TGTGCCAGCACGGGAGGGACTAGCCTGTATTTT
TRBD1 TRBJ1-1 few TRBV6-2/TRBV6-3 CASSKTGETEAFF TGTGCCAGCAGTAAAACAGGGGAGACTGAAGCTTTCTTT